This T cell receptor (beta chain) was found in a study of cytomegalovirus exposure and HLA in healthy donors. Study at large: Assignment to the Caucasian-associated ancestry cluster applied to around 76% of the approximately 370 genotyped donors.

This clone was observed once. As yet, its antigen is unknown. Regarding donors, all were healthy bone marrow donors. Findings and caveats of the study: Cytomegalovirus-associated status was assigned to 150 or so TCR beta chains. Analysis performed later found 15,000 or so TCR beta sequences associated with HLA alleles at 0.05 false discovery rate.

The PCR had 60 Vbeta and 13 Jbeta primers. Clones were read by immunoSEQ multiplex PCR, and TCRdb kept only the in-frame ones, dropping some. The sample yields approximately 100,000 clones, more than 65% seen once. The sample consisted of PBMCs. The sequence came from a man aged 35 to 55 in good health and CMV-seropositive.

CDR3 region: CASSLAIRGATGELFF. The CDR3 coding sequence is TGTGCCAGCAGCTTAGCAATCAGGGGAGCGACCGGGGAGCTGTTTTTT. The chain recombines TRBV7-2 with TRBJ2-2; D is perhaps TRBD1 (6 bases). Germline V gene lookup returns CDR1 SGHTA and CDR2 FQGNSA. The CDR3 is 16 residues long. Between the trimmed V and J ends, which lost 0 bases and 5 bases, there was a span of 13 bases.